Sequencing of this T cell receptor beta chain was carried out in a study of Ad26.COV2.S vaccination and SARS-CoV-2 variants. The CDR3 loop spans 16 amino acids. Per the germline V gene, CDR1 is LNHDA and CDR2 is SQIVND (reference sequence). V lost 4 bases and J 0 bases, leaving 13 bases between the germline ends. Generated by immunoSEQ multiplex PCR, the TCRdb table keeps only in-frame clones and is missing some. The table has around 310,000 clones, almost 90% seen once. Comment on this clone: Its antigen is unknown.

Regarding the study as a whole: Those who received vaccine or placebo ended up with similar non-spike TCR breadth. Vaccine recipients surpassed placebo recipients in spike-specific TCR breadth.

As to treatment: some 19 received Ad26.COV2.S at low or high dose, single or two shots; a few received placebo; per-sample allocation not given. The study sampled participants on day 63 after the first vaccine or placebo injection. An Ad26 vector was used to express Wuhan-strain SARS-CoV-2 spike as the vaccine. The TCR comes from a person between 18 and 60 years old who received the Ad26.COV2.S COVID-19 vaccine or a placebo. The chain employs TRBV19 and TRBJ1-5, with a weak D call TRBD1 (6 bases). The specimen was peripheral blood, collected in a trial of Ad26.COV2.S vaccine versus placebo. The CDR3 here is CASSKYDRPSNQPQHF. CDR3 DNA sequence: TGTGCCAGTAGTAAATACGACAGGCCTAGCAATCAGCCCCAGCATTTT.